Listed here are 32 T cell receptor beta chains from one sample, sequenced in a study of blood T cell repertoires in COVID-19. Sequencing was performed with immunoSEQ multiplex PCR; in TCRdb, only in-frame clones are kept and a portion is missing. This repertoire shows 310,000 or so clones, over 75% found once; its top ten account for about 10%. The source material was PBMCs or T cells enriched from blood (not recorded which). These receptors originate from a woman in her late teens or twenties who had recovered from COVID-19.

This chain links TRBV30 with TRBJ2-7, with D tentatively TRBD2 (6 bases). V was clipped by 3 bases and J by 8 bases, with 20 bases between them. The CDR3 consists of 14 residues. Germline values: CDR1 GTSNPN, CDR2 SVGIG (reference sequence). The CDR3 spells CAWSSQAGPPQQYF. In nucleotides, the CDR3 is TGTGCCTGGAGCTCTCAGGCGGGACCACCGCAGCAGTACTTC.

The chain has TRBV3-1 (or the pseudogene TRBV3-2) and TRBJ2-1, with 7 nucleotides matching TRBD1. The J segment lost 8 bases and the V segment lost 1 base, leaving 11 bases of the junction unmatched. Germline-derived CDR1 and CDR2 are LGHDT and YNNKEL (reference sequence). This CDR3 has 16 residues. CDR3 region: CASSQAQTGTSDEQFF. DNA for the CDR3: TGTGCCAGCAGCCAAGCCCAGACAGGGACCTCGGATGAGCAGTTCTTC.

The chain links TRBV6-6 to TRBJ2-3, with D tentatively TRBD2 (5 bases). Trimming removed 6 bases at V and 0 bases at J, with 13 bases between. CDR1 is MNHNY, CDR2 SVGAGI, per germline (reference sequence). CDR3 length: 15 residues. Here the CDR3 DNA reads TGTGCCAGCAGCGCTGGACTGGGGAGCACAGATACGCAGTATTTT. This translates into CASSAGLGSTDTQYF.

This clone was seen a few times. CDR3 DNA sequence: TGCGCCAGCAGCTCCGAAGTGGCGGGAGATACGCAGTATTTT. Translation: CASSSEVAGDTQYF. The chain joins TRBV5-1 to TRBJ2-3; D perhaps matches TRBD2 (5 bases). This CDR3 spans 14 amino acids. The V gene lost 3 bases and the J gene lost 5 bases, with 13 bases spanning the gap. Germline CDR1 is SGHRS and CDR2 is YFSETQ.

The V and J genes are TRBV18 and TRBJ2-3; tentatively, D is TRBD2 (5 bases). V dropped 3 bases and J dropped 0 bases, with 10 bases sitting between them. The germline gives CDR1 KGHSH, CDR2 LQKENI. The CDR3 is 15 residues long. In DNA form, the CDR3 reads TGTGCCAGCTCACCCAGCGGCTCTAGCACAGATACGCAGTATTTT. Its protein is CASSPSGSSTDTQYF.

Points on this clone: One junction end disagrees with the germline gene, perhaps due to a read error. The rearrangement uses TRBV7-8 and TRBJ2-7, with a weak D call TRBD2 (6 bases). The CDR3 is 13 residues long. Germline lookup yields CDR1 SGHVS and CDR2 FQNEAQ. Here the CDR3 DNA reads TGTGCCAGCAGCTTACCCACACCGGGAGCTAGTAACTTC. This translates into CASSLPTPGASNF.

The gene calls are TRBV7-8 and TRBJ1-1; 8 bases agree with TRBD1. J gave up 5 bases and V 1 base, and 9 bases lay outside the gene matches. Per germline, CDR1 SGHVS and CDR2 FQNEAQ. This CDR3 spans 16 amino acids. CDR3 amino acids: CASSLGAGTGWTEAFF. The DNA for the CDR3 is TGTGCCAGCAGCTTAGGGGCTGGGACAGGATGGACTGAAGCTTTCTTT.

The chain recombines TRBV6-6 with TRBJ1-5, with D possibly TRBD1 on 5 matching bases. Germline assignment: CDR1 MNHNY and CDR2 SVGAGI (reference sequence). Trimming removed 8 bases from V and 2 bases from J, with 16 bases in between. This CDR3 spans 15 amino acids. The CDR3 DNA is TGTGCCAGCTTGACTCGCGGGGGAGGCAATCAGCCCCAGCATTTT. This gives the protein CASLTRGGGNQPQHF.

DNA of the CDR3: TGTGCCAGCAGTTTATCGGGGACAGGGGATGAGCAGTTCTTC. Translating gives CASSLSGTGDEQFF. The genes are TRBV27 and TRBJ2-1; 10 bases line up with TRBD1. Trimming cost V 0 bases and J 8 bases; bases outside gene matches: 1. Germline-derived CDR1 and CDR2 are MNHEY and SMNVEV (reference sequence). CDR3 size: 14 residues.

The V call is TRBV14, the J call TRBJ1-6; D unresolved. The V gene's germline CDR1 is SGHDN and CDR2 FVKESK. The CDR3 consists of 15 residues. V lost 8 bases to trimming and J lost 0 bases, with 11 bases between them. This chain's CDR3 is CASRYRDSYNSPLHF. The CDR3 DNA sequence: TGTGCCAGCCGTTATAGAGACTCCTATAATTCACCCCTCCACTTT. The full variable domain, with the rest looked up from reference TRBV14 and TRBJ1-6, is EAGVTQFPSHSVIEKGQTVTLRCDPISGHDNLYWYRRVMGKEIKFLLHFVKESKQDESGMPNNRFLAERTGGTYSTLKVQPAELEDSGVYFCASRYRDSYNSPLHFGNGTRLTVT.

The V call is TRBV27, the J call TRBJ2-1; a possible D gene is TRBD1 (7 bases). V was cut by 2 bases and J by 4 bases, with 9 bases left in between. The CDR3 consists of 14 residues. The germline CDR1 and CDR2 sequences are MNHEY and SMNVEV (reference sequence). CDR3 coding DNA: TGTGCCAGCAGTTTACAGGGGGGTTACAATGAGCAGTTCTTC. This sequence encodes CASSLQGGYNEQFF.

The J gene is TRBJ1-2, the V gene TRBV6-4; the match to TRBD1 covers 9 bases. The junction had 16 bases not matched to a gene; V was cut back by 6 bases and J by 5 bases. This CDR3 is 17 amino acids long. From germline, CDR1 is MRHNA and CDR2 SNTAGT. The CDR3 region has the DNA TGTGCCAGCAGGAGGGCCTCGGGACAGGGAGAAGGGTATGGCTACACCTTC. Its protein is CASRRASGQGEGYGYTF.

This chain joins TRBV27 and TRBJ2-5; 11 bases match TRBD2. The CDR3 sequence is 15 residues long. V lost 3 bases, J lost 2 bases, and 2 bases stayed unmatched. Germline V gives CDR1 MNHEY, CDR2 SMNVEV (reference sequence). The CDR3 loop reads CASSLTSGIQETQYF. CDR3 nucleotide sequence: TGTGCCAGCAGTTTGACTAGCGGGATACAAGAGACCCAGTACTTC.

The rearrangement joins TRBV6-5 to TRBJ1-6; maybe TRBD1 (6 bases). Trimming cost V 7 bases and J 14 bases, with 21 bases left between them. Germline CDR1 is MNHEY and CDR2 is SVGAGI. The CDR3 has 14 amino acids. CDR3 sequence (DNA): TGTGCCAGCACCGCGACAGGAGACCTCCCGGCCCTCCACTTT. It yields the protein CASTATGDLPALHF.

V and J are TRBV28 and TRBJ1-2; TRBD1 is a possible D gene (5 bases). The V gene's germline CDR1 is MDHEN and CDR2 SYDVKM. The V end was cut by 9 bases, the J end by 9 bases, with 17 bases between. The CDR3 is made up of 12 amino acids. CDR3 residues: CASQQSQDRYTF. CDR3 in DNA: TGTGCCAGTCAGCAATCACAGGACCGCTACACCTTC.

The gene calls are TRBV2 and TRBJ1-2; 8 bases match TRBD1. With 9 bases clipped from V and 8 bases from J, the junction kept 5 bases outside the gene matches. This CDR3 is 11 amino acids long. Germline V gene data show CDR1 as SNHLY and CDR2 as FYNNEI. This CDR3 is CASRDRGGYTF. The CDR3 bases are TGTGCCAGTCGAGACAGGGGCGGCTACACCTTC.

The chain is built from TRBV7-9 and TRBJ2-1; 12 bases are shared with TRBD2. Germline CDR1 is SEHNR and CDR2 is FQNEAQ (reference sequence). With 6 bases clipped from V and 8 bases from J, the junction kept 5 bases outside the gene matches. This CDR3 has 14 residues. The CDR3 DNA reads as TGTGCCAGCAGGACTAGCGGGAGAGGGGATGAGCAGTTCTTC. As protein: CASRTSGRGDEQFF.

This chain uses TRBV7-9 with TRBJ1-1, with 8 bases fitting TRBD1. After removal of 5 bases from V and 1 base from J, the junction contained 6 bases not matched to a gene. CDR3 length: 15 residues. Germline CDR1 and CDR2: SEHNR and FQNEAQ (reference sequence). CDR3 coding DNA: TGTGCCAGCAGCCCTTCGGGACAGGAGAACACTGAAGCTTTCTTT. Translation: CASSPSGQENTEAFF.

This chain connects TRBV4-2 to TRBJ1-3, with 12 bases lining up with TRBD1. This CDR3 has 19 amino acids. V lost 5 bases and J lost 0; bases outside the gene matches: 11. From germline, CDR1 is LGHNA and CDR2 YNFKEQ. CDR3 in amino acids: CASSSSGTGGTSSGNTIYF. CDR3 sequence (DNA): TGTGCCAGCAGCTCCTCCGGGACAGGGGGCACGAGCTCTGGAAACACCATATATTTT.

V usage is TRBV3-1 (or the pseudogene TRBV3-2) and J usage is TRBJ2-7; 10 bases align to TRBD2. This CDR3 region has 17 residues. CDR1 LGHDT and CDR2 YNNKEL come from the germline V gene (reference sequence). Unmatched junction bases numbered 17, after V lost 6 bases and J lost 6 bases. The CDR3 protein is CASRDDAAAGGPSEQYF. CDR3 DNA: TGTGCCAGCAGGGACGATGCGGCAGCGGGAGGGCCTAGCGAGCAGTACTTC.

The gene calls are TRBV27 and TRBJ1-2; D might be TRBD1 (5 bases). The CDR3 length is 12 residues. Germline loops: CDR1 MNHEY, CDR2 SMNVEV (reference sequence). V lost 0 bases, J lost 8 bases, and 7 bases lay in between. Here the CDR3 DNA reads TGTGCCAGCAGTTTATCGGGGGGAGGCTACACCTTC. Translating it yields CASSLSGGGYTF.

The chain employs TRBV27 and TRBJ1-6; possibly TRBD1 for D (5 bases). CDR3 length: 16 amino acids. Trimming removed 3 bases at V and 8 bases at J, with 17 bases between. Germline CDR1 is MNHEY and CDR2 is SMNVEV (reference sequence). DNA of the CDR3: TGTGCCAGCAGTTTCCGGGAGGGCAGGGTTGATTCACCCCTCCACTTT. This encodes CASSFREGRVDSPLHF.

This CDR3 reads CATHRATNEKLFF. In DNA form, the CDR3 reads TGTGCCACCCACAGAGCAACTAATGAAAAACTGTTTTTT. The chain is built from TRBV2 and TRBJ1-4; no clear D. V gave up 10 bases and J gave up 0 bases, with 9 bases separating them. CDR1 is SNHLY and CDR2 is FYNNEI in the germline V gene. This CDR3 has 13 amino acids.

The gene calls are TRBV19 and TRBJ1-1; tentatively, D is TRBD1 (5 bases). The CDR3 runs 14 residues. Per germline, CDR1 LNHDA and CDR2 SQIVND (reference sequence). The V end lost 4 bases, the J end lost 1 base, and 10 bases lay between the germline ends. The DNA for the CDR3 is TGTGCCAGTAGTAGAGGAGACAGGAACACTGAAGCTTTCTTT. Amino acid sequence: CASSRGDRNTEAFF.

This sequence joins TRBV6-5 and TRBJ1-4, with 7 positions matching TRBD1. J gave up 6 bases and V 6 bases, and 4 bases lay outside the gene matches. The CDR3 consists of 13 residues. Per germline, CDR1 MNHEY and CDR2 SVGAGI. The CDR3 loop is CASRPTGYEKLFF. CDR3 sequence (DNA): TGTGCCAGCAGACCGACAGGGTATGAAAAACTGTTTTTT.

The chain employs TRBV2 and TRBJ2-4; 10 bases fit TRBD1. The V and J ends lost 5 bases and 7 bases, in that order; junction bases with no gene match: 8. CDR3 size: 15 residues. The germline V gene has CDR1 SNHLY and CDR2 FYNNEI. The CDR3, as DNA: TGTGCCAGCAGTTCCTCCGGGACAGGGGATAACATTCAGTACTTC. Its translation: CASSSSGTGDNIQYF. Full variable domain (outside the CDR3, taken from reference TRBV2 and TRBJ2-4): EPEVTQTPSHQVTQMGQEVILRCVPISNHLYFYWYRQILGQKVEFLVSFYNNEISEKSEIFDDQFSVERPDGSNFTLKIRSTKLEDSAMYFCASSSSGTGDNIQYFGAGTRLSVL.

This rearrangement joins TRBV2 to TRBJ1-3; a possible D gene is TRBD1 (5 bases). Trimming removed 6 bases from V and 0 bases from J, with 9 bases in between. This CDR3 is 14 amino acids long. Germline V CDR1 and CDR2: SNHLY, FYNNEI. The CDR3 spells CASSLTDSGNTIYF. Written as DNA, the CDR3 is TGTGCCAGCAGCCTGACAGACTCTGGAAACACCATATATTTT. The full variable domain, in which reference TRBV2 and TRBJ1-3 provide the parts outside the CDR3, is EPEVTQTPSHQVTQMGQEVILRCVPISNHLYFYWYRQILGQKVEFLVSFYNNEISEKSEIFDDQFSVERPDGSNFTLKIRSTKLEDSAMYFCASSLTDSGNTIYFGEGSWLTVV.

This clone appeared a single time. The rearrangement uses TRBV5-6 and TRBJ1-2; a possible D gene is TRBD1 (5 bases). V lost 4 bases and J 8 bases, leaving 18 bases between the germline ends. There are 14 residues in the CDR3. CDR1 and CDR2 from the germline V gene are SGHDT and YYEEEE. CDR3 protein: CASSLLGLSRGYTF. The CDR3 DNA sequence: TGTGCCAGCAGCCTATTGGGGCTTTCGAGGGGCTACACCTTC.

This chain connects TRBV7-2 to TRBJ2-7; maybe TRBD2 (6 bases). The germline V gene encodes CDR1 SGHTA and CDR2 FQGNSA. Trimming stripped 5 bases from V and 5 bases from J, with 10 bases between. The CDR3 runs 12 residues. DNA of the CDR3: TGTGCCAGCAGCGGGACTTTGGACGAGCAGTACTTC. This codes for CASSGTLDEQYF. The full variable domain, completed using reference TRBV7-2 and TRBJ2-7, is GAGVSQSPSNKVTEKGKDVELRCDPISGHTALYWYRQSLGQGLEFLIYFQGNSAPDKSGLPSDRFSAERTGGSVSTLTIQRTQQEDSAVYLCASSGTLDEQYFGPGTRLTVT.

The chain employs TRBV11-2 and TRBJ2-2; D remains ambiguous. CDR1 is SGHAT, CDR2 FQNNGV, per germline. V lost 5 bases to trimming and J lost 6 bases, with 10 bases between them. There are 13 residues in the CDR3. The CDR3 loop is CASSPRWAGELFF. The CDR3 DNA reads as TGTGCCAGCAGCCCTAGGTGGGCCGGGGAGCTGTTTTTT.

To note about this clone: This sequence may be a read error, since a much larger clone differs from it by one base. The V and J genes are TRBV3-1 (or the pseudogene TRBV3-2) and TRBJ1-3; 7 nucleotides match TRBD1. The length of the CDR3 is 14 residues. J was trimmed by 0 bases and V by 4 bases; bases with no gene match: 0. Germline lookup yields CDR1 LGHDT and CDR2 YNNKEL (reference sequence). The CDR3 here is CASSPGGSGNTIYF. For the CDR3, the DNA is TGTGCCAGCAGCCCAGGGGGCTCTGGAAACACCATATATTTT.

V gene TRBV28 combines with J gene TRBJ1-5; tentative D call: TRBD1 (6 bases). Germline assignment: CDR1 MDHEN and CDR2 SYDVKM. This CDR3 contains 18 residues. The germline V and J ends were trimmed by 6 bases and 4 bases, with 25 bases remaining between them. The DNA of the CDR3 is TGTGCCAGCAGCCGCAACCCGGCCACACAGGGATGGAATCAGCCCCAGCATTTT. Translation gives CASSRNPATQGWNQPQHF.